These 10 T cell receptor beta chains share one sample of origin, sequenced in a study of identical twins. TCRdb recomputed calls from the 5' RACE reads with MiXCR, one row per CDR3 protein. The sample has 150,000 or so distinct CDR3 sequences; 3% to 4.5% are singletons. Sequencing input: memory T cells sorted from blood. Source of these receptors: a man aged 18 to 30 in good health.

This clonotype was seen many times. The chain recombines TRBV11-3 with TRBJ2-1; TRBD2 matches at 11 bases. The trim removed 5 bases at V and 7 bases at J, leaving 7 bases unmatched. The CDR3 loop spans 15 amino acids. Germline assignment: CDR1 SGHNT and CDR2 YENEEA. The DNA for the CDR3 is TGTGCCAGCAGCCACCGGACTAGCGGGCCGAATGAGCAGTTCTTC. Translating it yields CASSHRTSGPNEQFF.

Points on this clonotype: This may be a read error: a much more frequent sequence differs by one nucleotide. In this CDR3 the conserved last residue, phenylalanine or tryptophan, is missing, so a read error is likely. The chain couples TRBV12-5 to TRBJ1-2; the match to TRBD1 covers 8 bases. Germline values: CDR1 LGHNT, CDR2 FRNRAP. The V segment lost 1 base and the J segment 6 bases; nucleotides outside the gene matches: 4. This CDR3 comprises 14 residues. The CDR3 reads CASGLGQGADGYTY. CDR3 coding DNA: TGTGCTAGTGGTTTGGGCCAGGGGGCTGATGGCTACACCTAC.

This clonotype was observed at least ten times. The chain has TRBV12-3 or TRBV12-4 and TRBJ2-4; D tentatively reads TRBD1 or TRBD2 (5 bases each). CDR3 size: 15 residues. Trimming left V 3 bases short and J 0 bases short, with 9 bases between. CDR3 residues: CASSFGALAKNIQYF. DNA for the CDR3: TGTGCCAGCAGTTTCGGGGCATTAGCCAAAAACATTCAGTACTTC.

For this clonotype: This clone may be a read error of a much larger clone one base away. The CDR3 does not end in the conserved phenylalanine or tryptophan, so this is likely a read error. The V gene is TRBV6-1, the J gene TRBJ2-1; tentative D call: TRBD1 (5 bases). Germline CDR1 and CDR2: MNHNS and SASEGT. The length of the CDR3 is 13 residues. The V end lost 8 bases, the J end lost 2 bases, and 10 bases lay between the germline ends. The CDR3, as DNA: TGTGCCAGCGGTCAGGGTGCCTACAATGAGCAGTTCATC. Amino acid sequence: CASGQGAYNEQFI.

This clonotype appeared many times. CDR3 sequence: CSVEFVGGTYEQYF. The CDR3 bases are TGCAGCGTTGAGTTTGTGGGTGGGACCTACGAGCAGTACTTC. The chain couples TRBV29-1 to TRBJ2-7; no definite D call. V lost 3 bases, J lost 2 bases, and 14 bases lay in between. The CDR3 consists of 14 residues. The germline V gene has CDR1 SQVTM and CDR2 ANQGSEA.

This clonotype was counted ten times or more. The V and J genes are TRBV5-6 and TRBJ2-1; 7 nucleotides line up with TRBD2. The CDR3 is 14 residues long. Germline values: CDR1 SGHDT, CDR2 YYEEEE. The V segment lost 3 bases and the J segment 6 bases; nucleotides outside the gene matches: 6. CDR3 in amino acids: CASSSFRGGNEQFF. In nucleotides, the CDR3 is TGTGCCAGCAGCTCCTTTCGCGGGGGCAATGAGCAGTTCTTC. The whole variable domain, remainder taken from reference TRBV5-6 and TRBJ2-1, is DAGVTQSPTHLIKTRGQQVTLRCSPKSGHDTVSWYQQALGQGPQFIFQYYEEEERQRGNFPDRFSGHQFPNYSSELNVNALLLGDSALYLCASSSFRGGNEQFFGPGTRLTVL.

This clonotype has at least ten counts. The rearrangement joins TRBV6-5 to TRBJ1-4, with TRBD1 matching over 8 bases. With 2 bases clipped from V and 7 bases from J, the junction kept 6 bases outside the gene matches. Per germline, CDR1 MNHEY and CDR2 SVGAGI. This CDR3 contains 15 residues. The CDR3 loop is CASSYRTGGGEKLFF. Written as DNA, the CDR3 is TGTGCCAGCAGTTACCGCACAGGGGGAGGTGAAAAACTGTTTTTT.

At least ten counts were recorded for this clonotype. This chain connects TRBV7-2 to TRBJ1-4; unclear D gene. Trimming removed 2 bases from V and 3 bases from J, with 10 bases in between. The CDR3 loop spans 15 amino acids. Germline loops: CDR1 SGHTA, CDR2 FQGNSA. Written as DNA, the CDR3 is TGTGCCAGCAGCTTAACGGGGTTAGCTAATGAAAAACTGTTTTTT. Its protein product is CASSLTGLANEKLFF.

There are many counts of this clonotype. The chain couples TRBV18 to TRBJ2-3; D gene unclear. Germline assignment: CDR1 KGHSH and CDR2 LQKENI. The CDR3 loop spans 13 amino acids. The germline V and J ends were trimmed by 6 bases and 6 bases, with 13 bases remaining between them. CDR3 amino acids: CASSPQGSDTQYF. The CDR3 bases are TGTGCCAGCTCCCCCCAAGGTTCGGATACGCAGTATTTT.

This clonotype came up many times. V gene TRBV6-1 combines with J gene TRBJ1-5; D gene unclear. The CDR3 extends over 13 amino acids. Trimming took off 0 bases at V and 2 bases at J, with 2 bases between the two ends. Looked up from germline, CDR1 is MNHNS and CDR2 is SASEGT. CDR3 region: CASSEAGNQPQHF. The DNA of the CDR3 is TGTGCCAGCAGTGAAGCGGGCAATCAGCCCCAGCATTTT.